One and the same sample provided the 7 T cell receptor beta chains below, sequenced in a study of shared clonotypes between healthy human individuals. Measured with immunoSEQ multiplex PCR; TCRdb has only the in-frame clones, and not every one. The data contain approximately 2.5 million clones, 85% to 95% of them singletons. Input material: naive CD4+ T cells sorted from blood. The sample's subset: CD45RA+ positively selected. These receptors were collected from a man between 18 and 35 years old in good health.

This chain connects TRBV5-1 to TRBJ2-1; D perhaps matches TRBD2 (6 bases). The ends were cut back, 4 bases at V and 5 bases at J, with 22 bases in the middle. Germline CDR1 and CDR2: SGHRS and YFSETQ. The CDR3 has 17 residues. The CDR3, as DNA: TGCGCCAGCAGCCCCCAGGAGGGGTACAGGATGGACAATGAGCAGTTCTTC. Amino acid sequence: CASSPQEGYRMDNEQFF. Together with reference TRBV5-1 and TRBJ2-1, the CDR3 gives the full variable domain: KAGVTQTPRYLIKTRGQQVTLSCSPISGHRSVSWYQQTPGQGLQFLFEYFSETQRNKGNFPGRFSGRQFSNSRSEMNVSTLELGDSALYLCASSPQEGYRMDNEQFFGPGTRLTVL.

This clone appeared a single time. The rearrangement uses TRBV5-4 and TRBJ2-1, with TRBD2 identical over 7 bases. Germline-derived CDR1 and CDR2 are SGHNT and YYREEE (reference sequence). This CDR3 comprises 14 residues. Trimming took 2 bases from V and 6 from J; bases not matched to a gene: 5. CDR3 amino acids: CASSFGRESNEQFF. DNA for the CDR3: TGTGCCAGCAGCTTCGGGCGGGAGAGCAATGAGCAGTTCTTC. Variable domain in full (rest from reference TRBV5-4 and TRBJ2-1): ETGVTQSPTHLIKTRGQQVTLRCSSQSGHNTVSWYQQALGQGPQFIFQYYREEENGRGNFPPRFSGLQFPNYSSELNVNALELDDSALYLCASSFGRESNEQFFGPGTRLTVL.

The chain links TRBV13 to TRBJ2-7, with 12 nucleotides matching TRBD2. Germline V lookup: CDR1 PRHDT, CDR2 FYEKMQ (reference sequence). Trimming cost V 0 bases and J 12 bases; bases outside gene matches: 9. This CDR3 is 15 amino acids long. The DNA for the CDR3 is TGTGCCAGCAGCTTAGGGTCCACTAGCGGGAGGACTCCGTACTTC. This sequence encodes CASSLGSTSGRTPYF.

This clone was observed a handful of times. This CDR3 is also generated by other DNA sequences in the sample. The rearrangement links TRBV2 to TRBJ1-1; D is ambiguous. CDR3 length: 13 amino acids. The germline V and J ends were trimmed by 2 bases and 1 base, with 5 bases remaining between them. Germline CDR1 and CDR2: SNHLY and FYNNEI. This CDR3 is CASSERENTEAFF. CDR3 in DNA: TGTGCCAGCAGTGAAAGGGAGAACACTGAAGCTTTCTTT.

The chain couples TRBV10-3 to TRBJ2-7; D gene uncertain. Trimming took off 0 bases at V and 2 bases at J, with 14 bases between the two ends. Germline V CDR1 and CDR2: ENHRY, SYGVKD. The length of the CDR3 is 16 residues. This chain's CDR3 is CAISESSPGGTYEQYF. Written as DNA, the CDR3 is TGTGCCATCAGTGAGTCTTCCCCAGGTGGAACCTACGAGCAGTACTTC.

The J gene is TRBJ2-6, the V gene TRBV4-3; D may be TRBD1 (5 bases). Germline lookup yields CDR1 LGHNA and CDR2 YSLEER. The CDR3 spans 17 residues. The V gene lost 3 bases and the J gene lost 4 bases, with 16 bases spanning the gap. CDR3: CASSHSRQGTGANVLTF. DNA of the CDR3: TGCGCCAGCAGCCACTCTCGGCAGGGTACCGGGGCCAACGTCCTGACTTTC.

V is TRBV28 and J is TRBJ1-2, with 7 nucleotides matching TRBD1. Germline V gene sequence: CDR1 MDHEN, CDR2 SYDVKM. With V trimmed by 7 bases and J by 8 bases, 10 bases remained unmatched. This CDR3 is 13 amino acids long. The CDR3 bases are TGTGCCAGCACCCAGCAGGGGGACAACGGCTACACCTTC. Translated, it gives CASTQQGDNGYTF.